The subject of this entry is one TCR beta chain. Starting 14 to 28 days after autologous transplant, ipilimumab 1 mg/kg was given. Patients got 3 mg/kg IV nivolumab weeks 1, 4, 7, 10, then biweekly through week 26. The data were obtained in a study of ipilimumab plus nivolumab after autologous stem cell transplantation. V dropped 5 bases and J dropped 2; count of bases not matched to a gene: 5. The CDR3 length is 14 residues. The germline gives CDR1 SEHNR, CDR2 FQNEAQ (reference sequence). Sequencing used immunoSEQ multiplex PCR; TCRdb keeps in-frame clones, though not all of them. The sample yields around 15,000 clones, approximately 80% seen once.

The TCR originated in a male donor with diffuse large B-cell lymphoma. The chain links TRBV7-9 to TRBJ1-2; 7 bases are shared with TRBD1. The input for sequencing was PBMCs, taken in a trial of ipilimumab plus nivolumab as post-transplant consolidation. This CDR3 reads CASSPTTGNYGYTF. Written as DNA, the CDR3 is TGTGCCAGCAGCCCAACGACAGGGAACTATGGCTACACCTTC.